This passage covers 30 T cell receptor beta chains from one sample sequenced in a study of cytomegalovirus exposure and HLA in healthy donors. The study ran its PCR with 60 Vbeta and 13 Jbeta primers. The method was immunoSEQ multiplex PCR; TCRdb's version includes in-frame clones alone and lacks a portion of them. The sample lists approximately 85,000 clones; more than 75% were seen once. Material for sequencing was PBMCs. The receptors here all came from a woman in her fifties or sixties in good health and CMV-seropositive.

This chain's CDR3 is CASSIGHNQPQHF. The DNA of the CDR3 is TGTGCCAGTAGTATTGGGCACAATCAGCCCCAGCATTTT. The chain employs TRBV19 and TRBJ1-5; D unclear. There are 13 residues in the CDR3. V dropped 3 bases and J dropped 3 bases, with 6 bases sitting between them. CDR1 is LNHDA and CDR2 is SQIVND in the germline V gene (reference sequence).

This clone was observed once. The chain joins TRBV5-1 to TRBJ2-1; TRBD1 aligns across 10 bases. The trim removed 3 bases at V and 2 bases at J, leaving 8 bases unmatched. Germline V gene lookup returns CDR1 SGHRS and CDR2 YFSETQ. This CDR3 is 17 amino acids long. Written as DNA, the CDR3 is TGCGCCAGCAGCTGGATCCCGGGACAGGGGACCTACAATGAGCAGTTCTTC. As protein: CASSWIPGQGTYNEQFF.

The chain carries TRBV27 and TRBJ2-7; no clear D. V gave up 1 base and J gave up 0 bases, with 7 bases separating them. The germline V gene has CDR1 MNHEY and CDR2 SMNVEV (reference sequence). This CDR3 comprises 14 residues. The CDR3 loop reads CASSLLPSSYEQYF. The CDR3 nucleotides are TGTGCCAGCAGTTTATTACCGAGCTCCTACGAGCAGTACTTC.

V gene TRBV7-8 combines with J gene TRBJ2-1, with 7 bases identical to TRBD2. Germline V gene lookup returns CDR1 SGHVS and CDR2 FQNEAQ. Trimming cost V 5 bases and J 4 bases; bases outside gene matches: 8. This CDR3 has 15 amino acids. The CDR3 sequence is CASSPRLASYNEQFF. CDR3 in DNA: TGTGCCAGCAGCCCTAGACTAGCTTCTTACAATGAGCAGTTCTTC. Full variable domain (rest looked up from reference TRBV7-8 and TRBJ2-1): GAGVSQSPRYKVAKRGQDVALRCDPISGHVSLFWYQQALGQGPEFLTYFQNEAQLDKSGLPSDRFFAERPEGSVSTLKIQRTQQEDSAVYLCASSPRLASYNEQFFGPGTRLTVL.

The rearrangement uses TRBV2 and TRBJ2-2; tentatively, D is TRBD2 (5 bases). The V end was cut by 8 bases, the J end by 6 bases, with 10 bases between. The CDR3 consists of 12 residues. CDR1 is SNHLY and CDR2 is FYNNEI in the germline V gene. Written as DNA, the CDR3 is TGTGCCAGCCACGGGGTGGCCGGGGAGCTGTTTTTT. It codes for CASHGVAGELFF.

V and J are TRBV2 and TRBJ1-3; TRBD1 agrees at 8 bases. Germline lookup yields CDR1 SNHLY and CDR2 FYNNEI. Germline trimming cut 6 bases from V and 0 bases from J; bases unmatched to any gene: 4. This CDR3 contains 15 residues. The CDR3 DNA is TGTGCCAGCAGGCAACAGGGGGGCTCTGGAAACACCATATATTTT. Amino acid sequence: CASRQQGGSGNTIYF. Full variable domain (remainder filled in from reference TRBV2 and TRBJ1-3): EPEVTQTPSHQVTQMGQEVILRCVPISNHLYFYWYRQILGQKVEFLVSFYNNEISEKSEIFDDQFSVERPDGSNFTLKIRSTKLEDSAMYFCASRQQGGSGNTIYFGEGSWLTVV.

The chain recombines TRBV30 with TRBJ1-4; TRBD1 might be the D (6 bases). Germline loops: CDR1 GTSNPN, CDR2 SVGIG (reference sequence). V lost 5 bases and J 4 bases, leaving 11 bases between the germline ends. This CDR3 has 13 residues. The CDR3 bases are TGTGCCTGGGCGACAGGTGGTAATGAAAAACTGTTTTTT. Amino acids: CAWATGGNEKLFF.

The chain couples TRBV7-8 to TRBJ1-3; D gene unclear. Germline CDR1 SGHVS, CDR2 FQNEAQ. The CDR3 consists of 14 residues. V lost 3 bases to trimming and J lost 2 bases, with 8 bases between them. The CDR3 reads CASSFLGAGNTIYF. The CDR3 region has the DNA TGTGCCAGCAGCTTTCTCGGTGCTGGAAACACCATATATTTT.

This clone was seen a few times. The J gene is TRBJ1-1, the V gene TRBV6-6; D uncertain. The germline V and J ends were trimmed by 11 bases and 5 bases, with 12 bases remaining between them. The CDR3 is made up of 11 amino acids. The germline gives CDR1 MNHNY, CDR2 SVGAGI (reference sequence). In DNA, the CDR3 is TGTGCCTCCACCTTGAGGACTGAAGCTTTCTTT. Protein: CASTLRTEAFF.

The V and J genes are TRBV19 and TRBJ1-5; D may be TRBD1 (5 bases). Germline CDR1 LNHDA, CDR2 SQIVND (reference sequence). The CDR3 runs 14 residues. Between the trimmed V and J ends, which lost 9 bases and 4 bases, there was a span of 16 bases. The CDR3 bases are TGTGCCAGCCACCCGCAGGGCCTAAATCAGCCCCAGCATTTT. Amino acid sequence: CASHPQGLNQPQHF.

The gene calls are TRBV6-5 and TRBJ1-5; 9 bases are a match to TRBD1. Germline values: CDR1 MNHEY, CDR2 SVGAGI. There are 15 residues in the CDR3. Trimming removed 5 bases from V and 4 bases from J; junction bases left unmatched: 6. The CDR3 bases are TGTGCCAGCAGTGCCGACAGGGGGAAAAATCAGCCCCAGCATTTT. Its translation is CASSADRGKNQPQHF.

This rearrangement joins TRBV6-5 to TRBJ1-2, with D possibly being TRBD1 (6 bases). Germline CDR1 and CDR2: MNHEY and SVGAGI. The V gene lost 5 bases and the J gene lost 6 bases, with 13 bases spanning the gap. The CDR3 runs 13 residues. The CDR3 nucleotides are TGTGCCAGCAGTCCACAGGGATCTAATGGCTACACCTTC. Protein sequence: CASSPQGSNGYTF.

The V call is TRBV18, the J call TRBJ2-6; D remains ambiguous. This CDR3 is 14 amino acids long. CDR1 and CDR2 (germline): KGHSH, LQKENI. V gave up 2 bases and J gave up 3 bases, with 5 bases separating them. CDR3: CASSPGHGANVLTF. In DNA form, the CDR3 reads TGTGCCAGCTCACCAGGGCATGGGGCCAACGTCCTGACTTTC. Supplemented by reference TRBV18 and TRBJ2-6, the full variable domain reads NAGVMQNPRHLVRRRGQEARLRCSPMKGHSHVYWYRQLPEEGLKFMVYLQKENIIDESGMPKERFSAEFPKEGPSILRIQQVVRGDSAAYFCASSPGHGANVLTFGAGSRLTVL.

V and J are TRBV19 and TRBJ1-3; D uncertain. Per germline, CDR1 LNHDA and CDR2 SQIVND (reference sequence). The CDR3 loop spans 16 amino acids. V was pared by 5 bases and J by 0 bases, with 14 bases between. CDR3 sequence (DNA): TGTGCCAGTAGTCGGATCGACGGAGACTCTGGAAACACCATATATTTT. This codes for CASSRIDGDSGNTIYF.

This clone appeared once. The chain has TRBV6-1 and TRBJ2-2, with 11 bases lining up with TRBD2. J was trimmed by 4 bases and V by 3 bases; bases with no gene match: 1. CDR3 length: 15 amino acids. The germline gives CDR1 MNHNS, CDR2 SASEGT. For the CDR3, the DNA is TGTGCCAGCAGTGATAGCGGGAGGGGCACCGGGGAGCTGTTTTTT. Translation: CASSDSGRGTGELFF.

This chain joins TRBV10-3 and TRBJ1-4; 8 bases are shared with TRBD1. V dropped 6 bases and J dropped 6; count of bases not matched to a gene: 6. CDR1 ENHRY and CDR2 SYGVKD come from the germline V gene. This CDR3 is 14 amino acids long. The CDR3 bases are TGTGCCATCAGCAAAGACAGGGGAGATGAAAAACTGTTTTTT. Translated, it gives CAISKDRGDEKLFF.

This chain joins TRBV2 and TRBJ2-3; 7 bases line up with TRBD2. CDR1 is SNHLY, CDR2 FYNNEI, per germline. V trimming: 4 bases; J trimming: 4 bases; junction bases outside the gene matches: 8. The length of the CDR3 is 15 residues. In DNA, the CDR3 is TGTGCCAGCAGTGGGGGACTATTAGTCTCAGATACGCAGTATTTT. Its translation: CASSGGLLVSDTQYF. Looking up the rest from reference TRBV2 and TRBJ2-3 gives the full variable domain: EPEVTQTPSHQVTQMGQEVILRCVPISNHLYFYWYRQILGQKVEFLVSFYNNEISEKSEIFDDQFSVERPDGSNFTLKIRSTKLEDSAMYFCASSGGLLVSDTQYFGPGTRLTVL.

CDR3 bases: TGCGCCAGCAGCCAGGGGGGACAGGGTAGCTATGGCTACACCTTC. Residues: CASSQGGQGSYGYTF. This rearrangement joins TRBV4-1 to TRBJ1-2; 9 bases fit TRBD1. Trimming removed 3 bases from V and 4 bases from J; junction bases left unmatched: 6. CDR3 length: 15 residues. CDR1 and CDR2 (germline): MGHRA, YSYEKL.

V gene TRBV5-1 combines with J gene TRBJ1-1; 8 nucleotides line up with TRBD1. This CDR3 has 14 residues. Looked up from germline, CDR1 is SGHRS and CDR2 is YFSETQ. V lost 9 bases to trimming and J lost 4 bases; unmatched junction nucleotides: 11. CDR3 sequence reads: CATRPGQGGTEAFF. The CDR3 region has the DNA TGCGCCACCCGCCCAGGACAGGGTGGCACTGAAGCTTTCTTT.

In this sample, this clone turned up a few times. The J gene is TRBJ1-5, the V gene TRBV15; 8 bases match TRBD1. V lost 0 bases, J lost 1 base, and 5 bases stayed unmatched. The CDR3 is 17 residues long. Germline V gene data show CDR1 as LNHNV and CDR2 as YYDKDF (reference sequence). The CDR3 is CATSREQGVASNQPQHF. CDR3 DNA: TGTGCCACCAGCAGAGAACAGGGGGTAGCAAGCAATCAGCCCCAGCATTTT.

This chain connects TRBV7-8 to TRBJ1-2, with D possibly being TRBD1 (5 bases). In germline, CDR1 is SGHVS, CDR2 FQNEAQ. Trimming cost V 5 bases and J 2 bases, with 21 bases left between them. This CDR3 has 17 amino acids. The CDR3 nucleotides are TGTGCCAGCAGCCCACATCTGGGGGACTCTCGAAACTATGGCTACACCTTC. Translation gives CASSPHLGDSRNYGYTF. The whole variable domain, filled in from reference TRBV7-8 and TRBJ1-2, reads GAGVSQSPRYKVAKRGQDVALRCDPISGHVSLFWYQQALGQGPEFLTYFQNEAQLDKSGLPSDRFFAERPEGSVSTLKIQRTQQEDSAVYLCASSPHLGDSRNYGYTFGSGTRLTVV.

This chain connects TRBV5-4 to TRBJ2-3; TRBD2 matches at 9 bases. J gave up 0 bases and V 4 bases, and 6 bases lay outside the gene matches. The germline V gene has CDR1 SGHNT and CDR2 YYREEE (reference sequence). This CDR3 region has 16 residues. The CDR3 region is CASSRSGRPSTDTQYF. The CDR3, as DNA: TGTGCCAGCAGCCGGAGCGGGAGGCCTAGCACAGATACGCAGTATTTT.

The chain links TRBV5-6 to TRBJ1-3; D gene uncertain. This CDR3 has 15 residues. V was clipped by 0 bases and J by 2 bases, with 9 bases between them. Germline loops: CDR1 SGHDT, CDR2 YYEEEE. The CDR3 DNA reads TGTGCCAGCAGCTTGGGGCGGGCGGCTGGAAACACCATATATTTT. This encodes CASSLGRAAGNTIYF.

The V and J genes are TRBV27 and TRBJ1-6; D is possibly TRBD1 (6 bases). The germline V gene has CDR1 MNHEY and CDR2 SMNVEV (reference sequence). There are 14 residues in the CDR3. V lost 2 bases to trimming and J lost 9 bases, with 11 bases between them. The CDR3 here is CASSLAGAGSPLHF. The CDR3 DNA reads TGTGCCAGCAGTTTAGCGGGGGCCGGTTCACCCCTCCACTTT.

CDR3 in DNA: TGCGCCAGCAGCTTGGAAGTGGGGACAGGAAGACCAGGTGAGCAGTTCTTC. Its translation: CASSLEVGTGRPGEQFF. The rearrangement joins TRBV5-1 to TRBJ2-1; 8 bases are shared with TRBD1. CDR1 and CDR2 from the germline V gene are SGHRS and YFSETQ. The CDR3 consists of 17 residues. The junction had 14 bases not matched to a gene; V was cut back by 0 bases and J by 9 bases.

The gene calls are TRBV10-1 and TRBJ2-2, with TRBD1 matching 7 bases. The CDR3 has 16 residues. V shed 5 bases and J 0 bases; nucleotides not matched to a gene: 6. Germline V CDR1 and CDR2: WNHNN, SYGVQD (reference sequence). In nucleotides, the CDR3 is TGCGCCAGCAGTTCTGACAGGGCGGCGAACACCGGGGAGCTGTTTTTT. This translates into CASSSDRAANTGELFF.

The chain employs TRBV4-1 and TRBJ1-1; D gene ambiguous. The CDR3 is 15 amino acids. V was cut by 5 bases and J by 5 bases, with 18 bases left in between. Germline values: CDR1 MGHRA, CDR2 YSYEKL. CDR3 sequence (DNA): TGCGCCAGCAGCAGATCAATCTCGGAGCGGACTGAAGCTTTCTTT. It yields the protein CASSRSISERTEAFF.

This clone was counted once. The rearrangement joins TRBV6-4 to TRBJ2-2; D is unresolved. The V and J ends lost 3 bases and 6 bases respectively, with 11 bases between them. CDR3 length: 14 residues. Germline V CDR1 and CDR2: MRHNA, SNTAGT. This CDR3 is CASSESQRPGELFF. CDR3 nucleotide sequence: TGTGCCAGCAGTGAGAGTCAGCGTCCCGGGGAGCTGTTTTTT.

The chain combines TRBV18 with TRBJ2-3; possible D gene TRBD1, 6 bases. The CDR3 length is 15 residues. V lost 4 bases, J lost 2 bases, and 13 bases lay in between. The germline CDR1 and CDR2 sequences are KGHSH and LQKENI. In DNA form, the CDR3 reads TGTGCCAGCTCACACGGGACACCATACACAGATACGCAGTATTTT. As protein: CASSHGTPYTDTQYF. The entire variable domain, with the rest obtained from reference TRBV18 and TRBJ2-3, is as follows: NAGVMQNPRHLVRRRGQEARLRCSPMKGHSHVYWYRQLPEEGLKFMVYLQKENIIDESGMPKERFSAEFPKEGPSILRIQQVVRGDSAAYFCASSHGTPYTDTQYFGPGTRLTVL.

CDR3 residues: CASASSGDTDTQYF. The CDR3 DNA reads as TGTGCCAGCGCATCTAGCGGGGACACAGATACGCAGTATTTT. V and J are TRBV21-1 and TRBJ2-3; TRBD2, the table's D call, was not compared with the DNA. TRBV21-1 is a documented pseudogene. This CDR3 spans 14 amino acids.